These 2 T cell receptor beta chains came from one sample sequenced in a study of T cell responses to AZD1222 COVID-19 vaccine. Profiling relied on immunoSEQ multiplex PCR, and the TCRdb table lists in-frame clones only, not all of them. This table holds 120,000 or so clones, roughly 87% found once. Material: peripheral blood, obtained on day 0 of AZD1222 vaccination. These TCRs come from an adult in good health.

This chain uses TRBV7-2 with TRBJ1-2; 7 bases align to TRBD1. Germline V gives CDR1 SGHTA, CDR2 FQGNSA. The trim removed 5 bases at V and 8 bases at J, leaving 11 bases unmatched. This CDR3 has 14 residues. The CDR3 DNA reads TGTGCCAGCAGCCGCCTAGAGGGGGCGCGGGGCTACACCTTC. Translating it yields CASSRLEGARGYTF.

The table lists this clone with a few counts. V gene TRBV7-9 combines with J gene TRBJ1-4; tentative D call: TRBD1 (5 bases). Germline values: CDR1 SEHNR, CDR2 FQNEAQ (reference sequence). The CDR3 totals 17 residues. V shed 3 bases and J shed 0 bases, with 14 bases lying between them. The CDR3 DNA sequence: TGTGCCAGCAGCTTCCCAGGGTCAACGGCAACTAATGAAAAACTGTTTTTT. Translated: CASSFPGSTATNEKLFF.